This T cell receptor beta chain is drawn from a study of monozygotic twins with inflammatory bowel disease. As to this clonotype: Its target is not known.

The template switching step added UMIs that contained a 6-nucleotide sample barcode. TCRdb reprocessed the 5' RACE reads and reports one entry per CDR3 protein, with no DNA. The repertoire table contains 190,000 or so distinct CDR3 sequences. Study-level results: None of the different T cell subtypes could be distinguished from one another. Results did not support any single strong IBD-associated signal or clonotype.

This sequence originates from a human donor with ulcerative colitis or Crohn's disease, or a healthy co-twin of an affected twin (not recorded which). Sequenced input: blood.

CDR3 residues: CSARHGGGTEQFF. The rearrangement uses TRBV20-1 and TRBJ2-1; checking the TCRdb D call of TRBD1 is not possible without DNA. Germline-derived CDR1 and CDR2 are DFQATT and SNEGSKA (reference sequence). This CDR3 comprises 13 residues.